A single sample gave rise to the 10 T cell receptor beta chains below, sequenced in a study of T cell clonality in common variable immunodeficiency. Profiled with immunoSEQ multiplex PCR; TCRdb holds only in-frame clones, not every one. The sample yields tens of thousands of clones, without any singletons. The sample taken for sequencing was peripheral blood mononuclear cells. The receptor set was obtained from a person between 18 and 75 years old in good health.

This clone was counted at least ten times. The read terminates 3 residues before the CDR3 end, so the remaining end is supplied by the germline J gene. V is TRBV19 and J is TRBJ1-5; D is ambiguous. V was clipped by 3 bases and J by 3 bases, with 9 bases between them. The V gene's germline CDR1 is LNHDA and CDR2 SQIVND (reference sequence). This CDR3 contains 14 residues. The CDR3 sequence: CASSIQGFNQPQHF. The DNA read from the CDR3 is TGTGCCAGTAGTATCCAAGGGTTCAATCAGCCC.

This clone was counted ten times or more. The read comes to an end 3 residues before the CDR3 does, leaving the germline J gene to fill in the end. The chain is built from TRBV18 and TRBJ2-1; TRBD2 might be the D (5 bases). Germline CDR1 is KGHSH and CDR2 is LQKENI. CDR3 length: 16 residues. The V and J ends lost 3 bases and 5 bases respectively, with 17 bases between them. This CDR3 is CASSPRFGLADNEQFF. CDR3 bases read: TGTGCCAGCTCACCTAGGTTCGGGCTAGCCGACAATGAG.

Ten or more counts support this clone. The read terminates 3 residues ahead of where the CDR3 ends, so the germline J gene completes it. This rearrangement joins TRBV20-1 to TRBJ2-1; D is possibly TRBD2 (5 bases). The CDR3 spans 13 residues. The V gene's germline CDR1 is DFQATT and CDR2 SNEGSKA (reference sequence). The germline V and J ends were trimmed by 1 base and 8 bases, with 12 bases remaining between them. Partial CDR3 DNA: TGCAGTGCTAGAGGATTGAGGGTCGATGAG. Amino acid sequence: CSARGLRVDE. The whole CDR3 region reads CSARGLRVDEQFF.

This clone appeared many times. The CDR3 end lies 3 residues beyond the end of the read and is filled in from the germline J gene. The chain recombines TRBV30 with TRBJ2-7, with 10 positions matching TRBD1. With 3 bases clipped from V and 2 bases from J, the junction kept 7 bases outside the gene matches. The CDR3 is 15 amino acids. CDR1 and CDR2 (germline): GTSNPN, SVGIG (reference sequence). CDR3 bases read: TGTGCCTGGAGACATCCCGGGACAGGGGCCTACGAG. It yields the protein CAWRHPGTGAYE. The CDR3 as a whole reads CAWRHPGTGAYEQYF.

This clone was picked up many times. Coverage ceases 3 residues before the CDR3 finishes, and the germline J gene fills in the end. The rearrangement links TRBV5-1 to TRBJ1-5; 7 bases agree with TRBD1. The CDR3 runs to 15 residues. CDR1 SGHRS and CDR2 YFSETQ come from the germline V gene. V lost 0 bases, J lost 2 bases, and 2 bases stayed unmatched. CDR3 DNA (partial): TGCGCCAGCAGCTTGGGGACAGGTGGCAATCAGCCC. Translated: CASSLGTGGNQP. In full, the CDR3 is CASSLGTGGNQPQHF.

This clone was observed many times. The read stops 3 residues short of the end of the CDR3; the missing end is completed from the germline J gene. The chain links TRBV5-1 to TRBJ1-6, with TRBD1 matching 9 bases. The CDR3 sequence is 15 residues long. Germline CDR1 reads SGHRS; CDR2 reads YFSETQ. V lost 2 bases, J lost 7 bases, and 4 bases stayed unmatched. The CDR3 spells CASSLQGALNSPLHF. The CDR3 DNA, read in part, is TGCGCCAGCAGCTTACAGGGGGCTTTGAATTCACCC.

This clone was seen repeatedly, ten times or more. The read finishes 3 residues shy of the CDR3 end, and the germline J gene is used to complete it. The chain couples TRBV10-3 to TRBJ1-3, with D possibly matching TRBD1 (5 bases). The CDR3 is 13 residues long. Trimming took off 11 bases at V and 0 bases at J, with 11 bases between the two ends. CDR1 is ENHRY and CDR2 is SYGVKD in the germline V gene. The CDR3 loop reads CALRGDSGNTIYF. The DNA read from the CDR3 is TGTGCCCTCCGGGGGGACTCTGGAAACACC.

This clone was detected ten times or more. The read stops 3 residues short of the end of the CDR3; the missing end is completed from the germline J gene. The gene calls are TRBV9 and TRBJ2-3, with 9 bases fitting TRBD1. Trimming removed 4 bases from V and 1 base from J; junction bases left unmatched: 4. The length of the CDR3 is 15 residues. Germline lookup yields CDR1 SGDLS and CDR2 YYNGEE. The DNA read from the CDR3 is TGTGCCAGCAGCCCCAGACAGGGGGGCACAGATACG. It yields the protein CASSPRQGGTDT. The CDR3 as a whole reads CASSPRQGGTDTQYF.

To note about this clone: The read is 3 residues too short to cover the CDR3 end, so that end is filled in from the germline J gene. The chain has TRBV10-2 and TRBJ2-7; 14 bases align to TRBD2. CDR3 length: 15 amino acids. The junction had 1 base not matched to a gene; V was cut back by 6 bases and J by 0 bases. Germline V CDR1 and CDR2: WSHSY, SAAADI. Here the CDR3 reads CASRGTSGSSYEQYF. Partial CDR3 DNA: TGCGCCAGCAGGGGGACTAGCGGGAGCTCCTACGAG.

This clone was seen repeatedly, ten times or more. The missing CDR3 end, 3 residues past where the read stops, is filled in from the germline J gene. The chain combines TRBV7-6 with TRBJ2-1; TRBD1 aligns across 8 bases. Unmatched junction bases numbered 7, after V lost 5 bases and J lost 7 bases. Germline loops: CDR1 SGHVS, CDR2 FNYEAQ. There are 14 residues in the CDR3. The CDR3 region is CASSRRDRNNEQFF. The sequenced CDR3 bases are TGTGCCAGCAGCCGCCGGGACAGGAATAATGAG.